Below, 16 T cell receptor beta chains from the same sample are listed, as sequenced in a study of Ad26.COV2.S vaccination and SARS-CoV-2 variants. Method: immunoSEQ multiplex PCR; TCRdb's copy keeps in-frame clones and lacks some. The sample comprises about 350,000 clones, approximately 90% of which are singletons, and 3.9% rests with the top ten. The input for sequencing was peripheral blood, taken after recovery from COVID-19. The receptors shown here come from a human donor who had recovered from COVID-19.

This clone is a singleton in its sample. This chain connects TRBV3-1 (or the pseudogene TRBV3-2) to TRBJ1-1; D remains ambiguous. The germline gives CDR1 LGHDT, CDR2 YNNKEL (reference sequence). The CDR3 sequence is 18 residues long. V was shortened by 1 base and J by 4 bases, with 22 bases between the two germline ends. The CDR3 region is CASSQGFPQDVLGTEAFF. The CDR3 nucleotides read TGTGCCAGCAGCCAAGGGTTCCCCCAGGATGTATTGGGCACTGAAGCTTTCTTT.

Concerning this clone: Within the sample, other DNA sequences also encode this same CDR3. The rearrangement links TRBV5-1 to TRBJ1-1; D remains unclear. Trimming took off 1 base at V and 1 base at J, with 5 bases between the two ends. This CDR3 spans 13 amino acids. From germline, CDR1 is SGHRS and CDR2 YFSETQ. The CDR3 is CASSLRGNTEAFF. The CDR3 nucleotides read TGCGCCAGCAGCTTGAGAGGGAACACTGAAGCTTTCTTT.

This chain connects TRBV6-5 to TRBJ1-2; TRBD1 matches at 7 bases. The CDR3 spans 13 residues. Germline trimming cut 6 bases from V and 5 bases from J; bases unmatched to any gene: 6. In germline, CDR1 is MNHEY, CDR2 SVGAGI. CDR3 nucleotides: TGTGCCAGCAGACCAACAGGGGTTTATGGCTACACCTTC. Translated: CASRPTGVYGYTF.

This rearrangement joins TRBV12-5 to TRBJ1-2; D might be TRBD1 (6 bases). The CDR3 covers 14 residues. Germline V CDR1 and CDR2: LGHNT, FRNRAP. The V and J ends lost 3 bases and 4 bases respectively, with 12 bases between them. CDR3 sequence: CASGFSGGSYGYTF. CDR3 bases: TGTGCTAGTGGTTTCTCGGGGGGCAGCTATGGCTACACCTTC.

The DNA of the CDR3 is TGTGCCAGCAGCCCAGGGAACACCGGGGAGCTGTTTTTT. This translates into CASSPGNTGELFF. The chain joins TRBV9 to TRBJ2-2; the D is unclear. Per the germline V gene, CDR1 is SGDLS and CDR2 is YYNGEE. The CDR3 spans 13 residues. With 4 bases removed from V and 1 base from J, the gap between germline ends came to 5 bases.

As concerns this clone: The junction shows a germline mismatch at one end, possibly a read error. The chain couples TRBV12-5 to TRBJ1-5; D ambiguous. The CDR3 has 14 amino acids. Germline V gives CDR1 LGHNT, CDR2 FRNRAP. The CDR3 reads CASALGLSNQPQHF. DNA for the CDR3: TGTGCTAGTGCTTTGGGCTTAAGCAATCAGCCCCAGCATTTT.

The chain employs TRBV19 and TRBJ2-4; 10 nucleotides line up with TRBD2. J was trimmed by 0 bases and V by 4 bases; bases with no gene match: 6. Per germline, CDR1 LNHDA and CDR2 SQIVND (reference sequence). The CDR3 loop spans 17 amino acids. The CDR3 DNA follows: TGTGCCAGTAGTAATGGACTAGCGGTGCTAGCCAAAAACATTCAGTACTTC. It encodes CASSNGLAVLAKNIQYF.

This chain connects TRBV5-6 to TRBJ1-2; 7 bases are shared with TRBD1. V lost 4 bases and J lost 4; bases outside the gene matches: 10. CDR1 and CDR2 (germline): SGHDT, YYEEEE. The CDR3 consists of 15 residues. The chain's CDR3 is CASSQQGGRLYGYTF. The DNA of the CDR3 is TGTGCCAGCAGCCAGCAGGGGGGTAGGCTCTATGGCTACACCTTC.

This clone was picked up one time. The CDR3 loop is CSVGKGQGMSYGYTF. CDR3 sequence (DNA): TGCAGCGTTGGAAAGGGACAGGGGATGAGCTATGGCTACACCTTC. The chain employs TRBV29-1 and TRBJ1-2, with 10 bases aligning to TRBD1. CDR1 and CDR2 from the germline V gene are SQVTM and ANQGSEA. CDR3 size: 15 residues. V was pared by 4 bases and J by 4 bases, with 9 bases of the junction left unmatched.

The chain employs TRBV5-6 and TRBJ1-4; 9 bases fit TRBD1. Losses at the gene ends were 4 bases for V and 1 base for J; bases not matched to a gene: 5. CDR1 is SGHDT, CDR2 YYEEEE, per germline. This CDR3 is built from 16 residues. Here the CDR3 reads CASSIQGAGTNEKLFF. CDR3 nucleotides: TGTGCCAGCAGCATACAGGGGGCGGGAACTAATGAAAAACTGTTTTTT.

The chain is built from TRBV6-6 and TRBJ2-7; 8 nucleotides line up with TRBD1. Germline V gives CDR1 MNHNY, CDR2 SVGAGI (reference sequence). This CDR3 spans 12 amino acids. V shed 8 bases and J 2 bases; nucleotides not matched to a gene: 2. Written as DNA, the CDR3 is TGTGCCAGCTGGGGACAGGCCTACGAGCAGTACTTC. Translating it yields CASWGQAYEQYF.

The V and J genes are TRBV9 and TRBJ2-7; 9 bases map to TRBD1. Germline V gene sequence: CDR1 SGDLS, CDR2 YYNGEE. V dropped 3 bases and J dropped 4; count of bases not matched to a gene: 8. The CDR3 sequence is 15 residues long. The CDR3 loop reads CASSASGTGRYEQYF. The CDR3 region has the DNA TGTGCCAGCAGCGCTTCCGGGACAGGGCGGTACGAGCAGTACTTC.

The rearrangement links TRBV11-3 to TRBJ2-7; D unresolved. V shed 1 base and J shed 4 bases, with 8 bases lying between them. The CDR3 is 13 residues long. The germline V gene encodes CDR1 SGHNT and CDR2 YENEEA. CDR3 protein: CASSLGAGYEQYF. The CDR3 coding sequence is TGTGCCAGCAGCTTAGGGGCAGGTTACGAGCAGTACTTC.

The V gene is TRBV2, the J gene TRBJ2-7; D is tentatively TRBD1 or TRBD2 (6 bases each). The CDR3 spans 15 residues. The V gene's germline CDR1 is SNHLY and CDR2 FYNNEI. V was pared by 3 bases and J by 2 bases, with 14 bases between. As DNA, the CDR3 is TGTGCCAGCAGTGAGCTATCGGGGGCCGCCTACGAGCAGTACTTC. It yields the protein CASSELSGAAYEQYF.

This chain's CDR3 is CASSPGTAGPNTEAFF. In nucleotides, the CDR3 is TGCGCCAGCAGCCCGGGGACAGCTGGGCCGAACACTGAAGCTTTCTTT. The chain joins TRBV4-3 to TRBJ1-1; 7 nucleotides align to TRBD1. The V segment lost 4 bases and the J segment 1 base; nucleotides outside the gene matches: 9. The germline CDR1 and CDR2 sequences are LGHNA and YSLEER. This CDR3 spans 16 amino acids.

This clone was seen a single time. This chain connects TRBV4-1 to TRBJ2-1; D possibly corresponds to TRBD2 (6 bases). Trimming took 4 bases from V and 8 from J, leaving 15 bases between them. Germline assignment: CDR1 MGHRA and CDR2 YSYEKL. The CDR3 runs 14 residues. CDR3 residues: CASSRGLGRYEQFF. Here the CDR3 DNA reads TGCGCCAGCAGCCGAGGGCTGGGGAGGTATGAGCAGTTCTTC.